The entry that follows covers one T cell receptor beta chain sequence. No antigen is known for it. The sample belongs to a study of post-analysis software for immune sequencing data. Study at large: Relapsing-remitting, secondary progressive and progressive-relapsing forms of multiple sclerosis all featured among disease courses. Regarding the study as a whole: Versus controls, multiple sclerosis patients showed significantly lower diversity (normalized Chao1). Included in a set of a few TRBV segments more frequent in patients than controls were TRBV5-6, TRBV5-1 and TRBV20-1.

Incorporated into the TCR beta cDNA libraries were unique molecular identifiers, which served to reduce PCR and sequencing biases. TCRdb re-called the PCR reads through MiXCR, storing one row per CDR3 protein. The sample lists 800,000 to 950,000 distinct CDR3 sequences; around 53% were seen once. V lost 0 bases to trimming and J lost 4 bases, with 9 bases between them. This CDR3 has 14 residues. The germline V gene encodes CDR1 MGHRA and CDR2 YSYEKL. The sequencing sample was made of blood. This sequence was found in a girl between 10 and 17 years old with multiple sclerosis. This sequence joins TRBV4-1 and TRBJ2-5; D is perhaps TRBD2 (7 bases). Here the CDR3 reads CASSQEGGRETQYF. DNA of the CDR3: TGCGCCAGCAGCCAAGAGGGGGGGCGAGAGACCCAGTACTTC.